The 25 T cell receptor beta chains reported below all come from one sample, sequenced in a study of blood T cells in healthy people across ages. The second PCR ran about 6 to 12 cycles with a sample-barcoded 5' primer and J-beta primers. A single record per CDR3 protein comes from TCRdb applying MiXCR to the 5' RACE reads. Of about 770,000 distinct CDR3 sequences in the sample, about 42% were seen once. The sequencing input was blood. Receptors were obtained from a man between 60 and 75 years old in good health.

This clonotype was picked up many times. The V and J genes are TRBV25-1 and TRBJ2-5; the D gene is possibly TRBD2 (7 bases). V lost 1 base and J 1 base, leaving 13 bases between the germline ends. This CDR3 contains 16 residues. CDR1 and CDR2 (germline): MGHDK, SYGVNS. The CDR3 loop reads CASSEFGGLPQETQYF. The CDR3 nucleotides read TGTGCCAGCAGTGAATTCGGGGGGCTCCCCCAAGAGACCCAGTACTTC.

Only a few counts were recorded for this clonotype. This chain links TRBV18 with TRBJ2-1, with D possibly matching TRBD1 (5 bases). The ends were cut back, 0 bases at V and 7 bases at J, with 10 bases in the middle. This CDR3 is 14 amino acids long. Germline CDR1 is KGHSH and CDR2 is LQKENI. The CDR3 nucleotides are TGTGCCAGCTCACCACCGGGTAAGGGGAATGAGCAGTTCTTC. The encoded protein is CASSPPGKGNEQFF.

The rearrangement joins TRBV10-3 to TRBJ1-6, with 7 bases matching TRBD1. V lost 2 bases to trimming and J lost 7 bases; unmatched junction nucleotides: 5. Germline-derived CDR1 and CDR2 are ENHRY and SYGVKD. The CDR3 contains 15 residues. CDR3 nucleotide sequence: TGTGCCATCAGTGAGGCAGGGACAGCCAATTCACCCCTCCACTTT. Translation: CAISEAGTANSPLHF.

The gene calls are TRBV29-1 and TRBJ2-1; D perhaps matches TRBD1 (5 bases). Trimming cost V 5 bases and J 4 bases, with 24 bases left between them. In germline, CDR1 is SQVTM, CDR2 ANQGSEA. The length of the CDR3 is 17 residues. The CDR3 sequence: CSVLNIADSTPYNEQFF. In DNA, the CDR3 is TGCAGCGTTCTCAACATAGCAGACAGTACCCCATACAATGAGCAGTTCTTC.

Remarks on this clonotype: The junction shows a germline mismatch at one end, possibly a read error. The chain's CDR3 is CTSSPTRSSGTQYF. For the CDR3, the DNA is TGTACCAGCAGTCCGACTCGGAGCTCGGGGACCCAGTACTTC. The rearrangement joins TRBV11-2 to TRBJ2-7; D is unclear. The closer fit of TRBJ2-5 to the DNA end suggests the J call may be wrong. Germline values: CDR1 SGHAT, CDR2 FQNNGV. This CDR3 is 14 amino acids long.

J is TRBJ2-2 and V is TRBV5-1; no definite D call. The CDR3 sequence is 14 residues long. Trimming stripped 4 bases from V and 4 bases from J, with 11 bases between. Germline V lookup: CDR1 SGHRS, CDR2 YFSETQ. CDR3 loop: CASSPPDRTGELFF. For the CDR3, the DNA is TGCGCCAGCAGCCCCCCCGACCGCACCGGGGAGCTGTTTTTT. Filled out from reference TRBV5-1 and TRBJ2-2, the complete variable domain reads KAGVTQTPRYLIKTRGQQVTLSCSPISGHRSVSWYQQTPGQGLQFLFEYFSETQRNKGNFPGRFSGRQFSNSRSEMNVSTLELGDSALYLCASSPPDRTGELFFGEGSRLTVL.

This clonotype was recorded a few times. The chain couples TRBV20-1 to TRBJ1-1; 8 bases are shared with TRBD1. The CDR3 length is 15 residues. Germline V gene sequence: CDR1 DFQATT, CDR2 SNEGSKA (reference sequence). V lost 7 bases, J lost 0 bases, and 10 bases stayed unmatched. The CDR3 DNA reads as TGCAGTGGCATTGAGACAGGGGTTATGAACACTGAAGCTTTCTTT. This sequence encodes CSGIETGVMNTEAFF.

The V and J genes are TRBV5-1 and TRBJ2-5; 10 nucleotides align to TRBD1. CDR1 is SGHRS, CDR2 YFSETQ, per germline. CDR3 size: 17 residues. Trimming took 4 bases from V and 11 from J; bases not matched to a gene: 20. CDR3 sequence (DNA): TGCGCCAGCAGCCTCTGGGCGCCGGGACAGGGGATTGGTGAGCAGTACTTC. The encoded protein is CASSLWAPGQGIGEQYF.

CDR3 in amino acids: CASSQGILYEQYF. Here the CDR3 DNA reads TGCGCCAGCAGCCAAGGAATCCTCTACGAGCAGTACTTC. The chain recombines TRBV4-3 with TRBJ2-7; no clear D gene. Trimming took 1 base from V and 3 from J, leaving 7 bases between them. Germline loops: CDR1 LGHNA, CDR2 YSLEER. CDR3 length: 13 residues.

The rearrangement uses TRBV20-1 and TRBJ2-3, with TRBD2 as a possible D gene (6 bases). Deletions cut 2 bases from V and 4 bases from J, with 10 bases between. Germline-derived CDR1 and CDR2 are DFQATT and SNEGSKA (reference sequence). The CDR3 consists of 13 residues. CDR3 coding DNA: TGCAGTGCTAGACGAGCGGGTTCAGATACGCAGTATTTT. Translating gives CSARRAGSDTQYF.

The V and J genes are TRBV5-1 and TRBJ1-3, with D maybe TRBD1 (6 bases). This CDR3 has 16 amino acids. V was clipped by 4 bases and J by 4 bases, with 18 bases between them. Germline-derived CDR1 and CDR2 are SGHRS and YFSETQ. For the CDR3, the DNA is TGCGCCAGCAGCGAACAGGGCTCGACCACGGGAAACACCATATATTTT. Protein product: CASSEQGSTTGNTIYF.

This clonotype has a count of ten or more. V and J are TRBV9 and TRBJ1-2; TRBD1 matches at 10 bases. Germline CDR1 and CDR2: SGDLS and YYNGEE. The CDR3 loop spans 14 amino acids. V lost 2 bases and J lost 8; bases outside the gene matches: 6. The chain's CDR3 is CASSVGTGDCGYTF. Here the CDR3 DNA reads TGTGCCAGCAGCGTGGGGACAGGGGATTGCGGCTACACCTTC.

The rearrangement links TRBV7-2 to TRBJ1-1, with a tentative D call TRBD1 (5 bases). V shed 4 bases and J shed 2 bases, with 20 bases lying between them. Per the germline V gene, CDR1 is SGHTA and CDR2 is FQGNSA. The CDR3 is 17 amino acids. The CDR3 protein is CASSYQKTRDLNTEAFF. DNA of the CDR3: TGTGCCAGCAGCTATCAAAAAACGAGGGACCTAAACACTGAAGCTTTCTTT.

Concerning this clonotype itself: The junction and the germline gene differ at one end; a read error may be behind it. The chain carries TRBV6-1 and TRBJ2-3; 11 bases align to TRBD2. The germline gives CDR1 MNHNS, CDR2 SASEGT. The CDR3 runs to 18 residues. CDR3 loop: CACSEARFSGGAPDTQYF. Here the CDR3 DNA reads TGTGCCTGCAGTGAAGCGAGGTTTAGCGGGGGGGCCCCGGATACGCAGTATTTT.

This clonotype appeared a few times. The chain employs TRBV28 and TRBJ2-7; 12 nucleotides agree with TRBD1. V trimming: 3 bases; J trimming: 2 bases; junction bases outside the gene matches: 5. CDR1 is MDHEN and CDR2 is SYDVKM in the germline V gene. This CDR3 spans 16 amino acids. CDR3 sequence reads: CASSFLGQGAAYEQYF. The CDR3 region has the DNA TGTGCCAGCAGTTTCCTGGGACAGGGGGCCGCCTACGAGCAGTACTTC.

The CDR3 region has the DNA TGTGCCAGCAGTGCGACAGGGGACGAGACCCAGTACTTC. Amino acids: CASSATGDETQYF. The chain recombines TRBV6-1 with TRBJ2-4, with TRBD1 matching 8 bases. Near its end, the DNA agrees better with TRBJ2-5, so the J call may be wrong. The CDR3 sequence is 13 residues long. Per germline, CDR1 MNHNS and CDR2 SASEGT.

This chain joins TRBV5-1 and TRBJ2-5; 7 bases line up with TRBD2. V lost 3 bases and J lost 8; bases outside the gene matches: 13. Germline loops: CDR1 SGHRS, CDR2 YFSETQ. CDR3 size: 15 residues. The CDR3 coding sequence is TGCGCCAGCAGCTCGCTCACGCGGAGCGGGGAAACCCAGTACTTC. Its translation: CASSSLTRSGETQYF.

V is TRBV18 and J is TRBJ2-5; the D is unclear. Germline V gene sequence: CDR1 KGHSH, CDR2 LQKENI. The CDR3 covers 14 residues. V lost 0 bases to trimming and J lost 5 bases, with 10 bases between them. In nucleotides, the CDR3 is TGTGCCAGCTCACCACCGTACTATGTTGAGACCCAGTACTTC. It codes for CASSPPYYVETQYF.

This clonotype was seen a handful of times. The chain links TRBV20-1 to TRBJ2-3; 7 bases fit TRBD1. After removal of 6 bases from V and 3 bases from J, the junction contained 6 bases not matched to a gene. This CDR3 is built from 13 residues. In germline, CDR1 is DFQATT, CDR2 SNEGSKA (reference sequence). For the CDR3, the DNA is TGCAGTGCCGGACAGGAGGAGACAGATACGCAGTATTTT. Translating it yields CSAGQEETDTQYF.

This clonotype was observed a handful of times. This rearrangement joins TRBV7-2 to TRBJ2-3; D possibly corresponds to TRBD1 (5 bases). Germline lookup yields CDR1 SGHTA and CDR2 FQGNSA. The CDR3 contains 15 residues. V was pared by 3 bases and J by 1 base, with 11 bases between. The chain's CDR3 is CASSFGRTRTDTQYF. Here the CDR3 DNA reads TGTGCCAGCAGCTTTGGGCGGACACGCACAGATACGCAGTATTTT. The full variable domain, its missing parts supplied by reference TRBV7-2 and TRBJ2-3, is GAGVSQSPSNKVTEKGKDVELRCDPISGHTALYWYRQSLGQGLEFLIYFQGNSAPDKSGLPSDRFSAERTGGSVSTLTIQRTQQEDSAVYLCASSFGRTRTDTQYFGPGTRLTVL.

The J gene is TRBJ1-2, the V gene TRBV4-1; 7 bases agree with TRBD1. After removal of 8 bases from V and 4 bases from J, the junction contained 10 bases not matched to a gene. CDR1 MGHRA and CDR2 YSYEKL come from the germline V gene. There are 14 residues in the CDR3. The chain's CDR3 is CASRRDREGYGYTF. CDR3 sequence (DNA): TGCGCCAGCCGCCGTGACAGGGAGGGCTATGGCTACACCTTC.

The chain employs TRBV25-1 and TRBJ2-5; TRBD1 might be the D (6 bases). This CDR3 has 14 residues. V was cut by 6 bases and J by 1 base, with 12 bases left in between. Looked up from germline, CDR1 is MGHDK and CDR2 is SYGVNS. Here the CDR3 reads CASSSTGFQETQYF. DNA of the CDR3: TGTGCCAGCAGCTCAACAGGGTTCCAAGAGACCCAGTACTTC.

This clonotype was recorded a few times. The chain carries TRBV20-1 and TRBJ2-5; 7 nucleotides match TRBD1. This CDR3 has 13 amino acids. V was clipped by 4 bases and J by 9 bases; unmatched bases: 11. Germline lookup yields CDR1 DFQATT and CDR2 SNEGSKA (reference sequence). The CDR3 reads CSAKVTGESAQYF. The DNA of the CDR3 is TGCAGTGCTAAAGTAACAGGGGAGTCGGCCCAGTACTTC.

This clonotype was seen a handful of times. The chain employs TRBV4-3 and TRBJ2-1, with a weak D call TRBD2 (6 bases). Trimming left V 0 bases short and J 7 bases short, with 7 bases between. CDR1 and CDR2 (germline): LGHNA, YSLEER. The CDR3 runs to 13 residues. Here the CDR3 DNA reads TGCGCCAGCAGCCAAGAGGCGGGAAATGAGCAGTTCTTC. Translated: CASSQEAGNEQFF.

The gene calls are TRBV4-1 and TRBJ1-2; possibly TRBD1 for D (6 bases). Germline CDR1 and CDR2: MGHRA and YSYEKL. Trimming pared 0 bases from V and 4 bases from J, leaving 12 bases between. The CDR3 sequence is 15 residues long. DNA for the CDR3: TGCGCCAGCAGCCAAGAAGATACAGGGATCTATGGCTACACCTTC. The encoded protein is CASSQEDTGIYGYTF.